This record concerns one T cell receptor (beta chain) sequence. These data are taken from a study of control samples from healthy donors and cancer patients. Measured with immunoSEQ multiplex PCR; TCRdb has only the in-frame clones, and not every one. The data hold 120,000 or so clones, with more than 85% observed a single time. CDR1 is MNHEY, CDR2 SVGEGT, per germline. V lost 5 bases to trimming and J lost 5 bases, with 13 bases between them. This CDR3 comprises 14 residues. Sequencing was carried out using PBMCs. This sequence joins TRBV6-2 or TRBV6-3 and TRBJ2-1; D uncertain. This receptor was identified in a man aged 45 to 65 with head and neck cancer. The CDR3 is CASSDPTWHNEQFF. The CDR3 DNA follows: TGTGCCAGCAGTGACCCGACTTGGCACAATGAGCAGTTCTTC.